Listed below are T cell receptor beta chains from one sample, sequenced in a study of blood T cell repertoires in COVID-19. Profiled with immunoSEQ multiplex PCR; TCRdb holds only in-frame clones, not every one. The sample lists approximately 250,000 clones; 86% were seen once. Sequencing was done on a sample of peripheral blood. These receptors all come from a man between 40 and 49 years old with active or convalescent COVID-19. Each CDR3 is given with its conserved first and last residue. A D gene is named only where the DNA matches it firmly. Where a row states a size, it is once, few, many or the class of an expanded clone; other rows omit it.

J,length,D,V,size,CDR3,DNA
TRBJ1-1,15,TRBD1,TRBV5-1,.,CASRLSQGGSTEAFF,TGCGCCAGCAGGCTTTCACAGGGGGGCAGTACTGAAGCTTTCTTT
TRBJ2-1,15,TRBD1,TRBV29-1,.,CSHPWGQWIYNEQFF,TGCAGCCACCCGTGGGGACAGTGGATCTACAATGAGCAGTTCTTC
TRBJ2-7,16,TRBD1,TRBV7-6,.,CASSLGGDRDSYEQYF,TGTGCCAGCAGTTTAGGGGGGGACAGGGACTCCTACGAGCAGTACTTC
TRBJ1-6,14,TRBD1,TRBV30,once,CAWSKDRGDSPLHF,TGTGCCTGGAGTAAGGACAGGGGAGATTCACCCCTCCACTTT
TRBJ2-7,15,.,TRBV7-6,.,CASSSPGGPGYEQYF,TGTGCCAGCAGCTCCCCCGGGGGGCCTGGATACGAGCAGTACTTC
TRBJ2-2,15,TRBD2,TRBV6-5,.,CASSLAGGGTGELFF,TGTGCCAGCAGTCTAGCGGGGGGCGGCACCGGGGAGCTGTTTTTT
TRBJ2-5,13,.,TRBV7-9,once,CASTGSGEETQYF,TGTGCCAGCACCGGGTCAGGGGAAGAGACCCAGTACTTC
TRBJ2-3,15,.,TRBV7-9,once,CASINGLASTDTQYF,TGTGCCAGCATCAACGGACTGGCAAGCACAGATACGCAGTATTTT
TRBJ2-3,13,TRBD1,TRBV5-6,.,CASSLRGQDTQYF,TGTGCCAGCAGCTTGAGGGGGCAGGATACGCAGTATTTT
TRBJ1-1,14,.,TRBV5-6,.,CASSPWSPNTEAFF,TGTGCCAGCAGCCCTTGGAGTCCCAACACTGAAGCTTTCTTT
TRBJ1-5,13,.,TRBV12-3/TRBV12-4,.,CASSFNMAQPQHF,TGTGCCAGCAGTTTTAACATGGCTCAGCCCCAGCATTTT
TRBJ2-1,14,TRBD2,TRBV11-2,.,CACSTSGRHNEQFF,TGTGCTTGCTCAACTAGCGGGAGACACAATGAGCAGTTCTTC
TRBJ1-5,12,.,TRBV24-1,.,CAVQGDNQPQHF,TGTGCCGTACAGGGAGACAATCAGCCCCAGCATTTT
TRBJ1-2,13,.,TRBV30,.,CAWSQAGPYGYTF,TGTGCCTGGAGTCAAGCAGGGCCTTATGGCTACACCTTC
TRBJ2-7,14,TRBD1,TRBV7-9,.,CASSSTGGSYEQYF,TGTGCCAGCAGCTCTACAGGGGGCTCCTACGAGCAGTACTTC
TRBJ1-2,12,.,TRBV2,.,CASRLPLYGYTF,TGTGCCAGTCGTCTACCGCTCTATGGCTACACCTTC
TRBJ2-5,17,.,TRBV9,once,CASSVVGSGLTSGTQYF,TGTGCCAGCAGCGTAGTTGGGAGCGGACTGACCTCTGGGACCCAGTACTTC
TRBJ1-1,16,TRBD1,TRBV28,.,CASSLGLQGENTEAFF,TGTGCCAGCAGTTTAGGCCTTCAGGGGGAGAACACTGAAGCTTTCTTT
TRBJ2-1,13,.,TRBV12-5,.,CASGLVHYNEQFF,TGTGCTAGTGGTTTGGTCCATTACAATGAGCAGTTCTTC
TRBJ1-2,16,.,TRBV28,.,CASSLLQGSFNYGYTF,TGTGCCAGCAGTTTATTGCAGGGATCCTTCAACTATGGCTACACCTTC
TRBJ1-1,15,.,TRBV3-1/TRBV3-2,.,CASSQDLGLLSEAFF,TGTGCCAGCAGCCAAGACCTGGGACTGCTATCTGAAGCTTTCTTT
TRBJ1-1,14,.,TRBV5-4,once,CASSSRQSNTEAFF,TGTGCCAGCAGCTCAAGACAGAGTAACACTGAAGCTTTCTTT
TRBJ1-5,12,.,TRBV7-3,.,CARRRDSRPQHF,TGTGCCAGGCGACGGGATTCTAGGCCCCAGCATTTT
TRBJ1-5,17,TRBD1,TRBV19,.,CASSIRGQVGSNQPQHF,TGTGCCAGTAGTATAAGGGGGCAGGTGGGTAGCAATCAGCCCCAGCATTTT
TRBJ2-1,15,TRBD2,TRBV30,.,CAWGPLGRAHNEQFF,TGTGCCTGGGGACCACTCGGGAGGGCCCACAATGAGCAGTTCTTC
TRBJ2-3,15,.,TRBV5-1,.,CASSLAAGSTDTQYF,TGCGCCAGCAGCTTGGCGGCGGGCAGCACAGATACGCAGTATTTT
TRBJ2-1,15,.,TRBV6-5,.,CASSYRAGSYNEQFF,TGTGCCAGCAGTTACAGAGCGGGCTCCTACAATGAGCAGTTCTTC
TRBJ2-1,15,.,TRBV7-9,.,CASSSGHSSYNEQFF,TGTGCCAGCAGCTCGGGACATAGCTCCTACAATGAGCAGTTCTTC
TRBJ1-1,13,TRBD1,TRBV30,.,CGGDRAENTEAFF,TGTGGAGGGGACAGGGCCGAGAACACTGAAGCTTTCTTT
TRBJ2-5,14,.,TRBV27,.,CASSHNQGMETQYF,TGTGCCAGCAGTCACAACCAGGGGATGGAGACCCAGTACTTC
TRBJ1-2,13,.,TRBV3-1/TRBV3-2,.,CASRPTGWSGYTF,TGTGCCAGCAGACCAACAGGGTGGAGTGGCTACACCTTC
TRBJ1-6,18,.,TRBV28,.,CASRDLRRLSAHNSPLHF,TGTGCCAGCAGAGACCTAAGGAGACTCTCCGCCCATAATTCACCCCTCCACTTT
TRBJ2-3,16,TRBD2,TRBV3-1/TRBV3-2,.,CASSPLSGGGTDTQYF,TGTGCCAGCAGCCCACTCAGTGGGGGGGGCACAGATACGCAGTATTTT
TRBJ2-7,13,.,TRBV10-2,.,CASRLTGSYEQYF,TGCGCCAGTCGTCTTACGGGGTCCTACGAGCAGTACTTC
TRBJ1-4,12,.,TRBV2,.,CASEILNEKLFF,TGTGCCAGCGAGATCCTCAATGAAAAACTGTTTTTT
TRBJ2-2,17,.,TRBV7-9,.,CASSLVLAHLNTGELFF,TGTGCCAGCAGCTTAGTACTAGCCCACTTGAACACCGGGGAGCTGTTTTTT
TRBJ2-2,14,TRBD1,TRBV10-2,.,CASSLQGAGGELFF,TGCGCCAGCAGTTTACAGGGGGCAGGCGGGGAGCTGTTTTTT
TRBJ2-7,11,.,TRBV28,.,CASSRAREQYF,TGTGCCAGCAGCAGGGCGAGGGAGCAGTACTTC
TRBJ2-7,14,TRBD1,TRBV6-5,.,CASSRTDRDHEQYF,TGTGCCAGCAGCCGCACGGACAGGGACCACGAGCAGTACTTC
TRBJ1-1,12,.,TRBV29-1,.,CSVGQKNTEAFF,TGCAGCGTTGGACAGAAGAACACTGAAGCTTTCTTT
TRBJ2-1,15,TRBD2,TRBV7-3,.,CASSSGVVSYNEQFF,TGTGCCAGCAGCAGCGGGGTTGTTTCTTACAATGAGCAGTTCTTC
TRBJ2-7,17,TRBD1,TRBV27,.,CASSLEFAAGGIYEQYF,TGTGCCAGCAGTTTAGAGTTTGCGGCAGGGGGTATCTACGAGCAGTACTTC
TRBJ1-1,15,.,TRBV4-1,.,CASSPHSTVNTEAFF,TGCGCCAGCAGCCCGCACTCAACGGTGAACACTGAAGCTTTCTTT
TRBJ2-5,14,.,TRBV28,.,CASSTEWGPETQYF,TGTGCCAGCAGTACCGAATGGGGGCCAGAGACCCAGTACTTC
TRBJ2-3,17,.,TRBV18,.,CASSPYGTGGPGDTQYF,TGTGCCAGCTCACCTTACGGGACCGGGGGGCCGGGAGATACGCAGTATTTT
TRBJ1-2,15,TRBD1,TRBV5-1,.,CASSISGTGIYGYTF,TGCGCCAGCAGCATCTCCGGGACAGGGATATATGGCTACACCTTC
TRBJ2-3,17,.,TRBV7-9,.,CASSSPGWLASTDTQYF,TGTGCCAGCAGCTCCCCAGGTTGGTTGGCGAGCACAGATACGCAGTATTTT
TRBJ2-5,17,TRBD2,TRBV3-1/TRBV3-2,.,CASSQLVQGLEKETQYF,TGTGCCAGCAGCCAACTGGTACAGGGACTAGAGAAAGAGACCCAGTACTTC
TRBJ2-1,14,TRBD2,TRBV10-1,.,CASSESGGVREQFF,TGCGCCAGCAGTGAAAGCGGGGGGGTCAGAGAGCAGTTCTTC
TRBJ2-1,10,.,TRBV6-5,.,CASSPGEQFF,TGTGCCAGCAGTCCGGGGGAGCAGTTCTTC
TRBJ1-3,16,TRBD1,TRBV7-2,.,CASSSYQGASGNTIYF,TGTGCCAGCAGCTCTTACCAGGGGGCATCTGGAAACACCATATATTTT
TRBJ2-7,13,.,TRBV5-4,.,CASSLGPGEEQYF,TGTGCCAGCAGCTTGGGACCGGGAGAGGAGCAGTACTTC